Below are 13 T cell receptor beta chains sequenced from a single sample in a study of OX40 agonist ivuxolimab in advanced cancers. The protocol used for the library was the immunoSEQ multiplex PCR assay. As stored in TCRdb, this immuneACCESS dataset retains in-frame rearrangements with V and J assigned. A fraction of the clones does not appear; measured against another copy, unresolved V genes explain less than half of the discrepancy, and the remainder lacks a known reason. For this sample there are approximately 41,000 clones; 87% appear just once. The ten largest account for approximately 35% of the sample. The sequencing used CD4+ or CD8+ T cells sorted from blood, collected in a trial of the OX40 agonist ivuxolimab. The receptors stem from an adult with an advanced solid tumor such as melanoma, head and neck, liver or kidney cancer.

The CDR3 DNA reads TGTGCCAGCAGTGACGAGACGCCGTATGGCTACACCTTC. Its translation: CASSDETPYGYTF. The rearrangement uses TRBV6-1 and TRBJ1-2; no reliable D call. CDR1 is MNHNS and CDR2 is SASEGT in the germline V gene. Trimming stripped 3 bases from V and 5 bases from J, with 10 bases between. The CDR3 has 13 amino acids.

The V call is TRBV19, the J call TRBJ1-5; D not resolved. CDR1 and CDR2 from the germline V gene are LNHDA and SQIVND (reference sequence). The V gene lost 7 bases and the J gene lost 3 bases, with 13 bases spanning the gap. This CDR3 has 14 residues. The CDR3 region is CASTDHSFNQPQHF. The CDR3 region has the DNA TGTGCCAGTACCGACCACTCCTTCAATCAGCCCCAGCATTTT.

The CDR3 sequence: CASSSGTASSGNTIYF. DNA of the CDR3: TGTGCCAGCAGTTCCGGGACAGCGAGCTCTGGAAACACCATATATTTT. J is TRBJ1-3 and V is TRBV5-4; 7 bases map to TRBD1. CDR3 length: 16 amino acids. After removal of 5 bases from V and 0 bases from J, the junction contained 8 bases not matched to a gene. Germline V gene data show CDR1 as SGHNT and CDR2 as YYREEE (reference sequence).

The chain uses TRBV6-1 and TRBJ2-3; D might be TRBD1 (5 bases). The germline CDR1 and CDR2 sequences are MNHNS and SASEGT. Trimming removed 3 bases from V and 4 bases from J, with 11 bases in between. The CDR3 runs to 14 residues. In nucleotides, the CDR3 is TGTGCCAGCAGTGAGAGTTGGGGCGCAGATACGCAGTATTTT. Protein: CASSESWGADTQYF.

The DNA for the CDR3 is TGTGCCACTCAGAACCCAAGCTCCTACGAGCAGTACTTC. This encodes CATQNPSSYEQYF. The J gene is TRBJ2-7, the V gene TRBV19, with D unresolved. V lost 10 bases to trimming and J lost 0 bases, with 13 bases between them. From germline, CDR1 is LNHDA and CDR2 SQIVND (reference sequence). This CDR3 comprises 13 residues.

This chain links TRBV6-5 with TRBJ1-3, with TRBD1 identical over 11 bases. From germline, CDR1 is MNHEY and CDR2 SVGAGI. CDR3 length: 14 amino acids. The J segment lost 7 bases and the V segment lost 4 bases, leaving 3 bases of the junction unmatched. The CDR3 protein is CASSWDRGTNTIYF. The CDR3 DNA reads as TGTGCCAGCAGTTGGGACAGGGGGACCAACACCATATATTTT.

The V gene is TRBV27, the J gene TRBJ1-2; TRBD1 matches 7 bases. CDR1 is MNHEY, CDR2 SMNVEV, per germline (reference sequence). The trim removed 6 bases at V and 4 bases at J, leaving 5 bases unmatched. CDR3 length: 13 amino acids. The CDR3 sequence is CASSDREGYGYTF. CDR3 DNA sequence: TGTGCCAGCAGCGACAGGGAGGGCTATGGCTACACCTTC.

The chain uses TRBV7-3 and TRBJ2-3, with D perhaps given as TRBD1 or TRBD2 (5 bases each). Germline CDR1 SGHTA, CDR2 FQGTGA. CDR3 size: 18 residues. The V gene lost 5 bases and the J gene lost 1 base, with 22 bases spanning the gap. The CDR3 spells CASSLRGWGIEGTDTQYF. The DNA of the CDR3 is TGTGCCAGCAGCCTACGCGGGTGGGGGATAGAGGGCACAGATACGCAGTATTTT.

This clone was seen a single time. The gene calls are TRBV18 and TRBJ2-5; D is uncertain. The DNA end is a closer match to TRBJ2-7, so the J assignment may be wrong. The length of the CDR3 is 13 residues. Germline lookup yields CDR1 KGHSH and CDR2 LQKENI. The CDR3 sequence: CASSPADRSEQYF. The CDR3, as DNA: TGTGCCAGCTCACCAGCGGATAGGAGCGAGCAGTACTTC.

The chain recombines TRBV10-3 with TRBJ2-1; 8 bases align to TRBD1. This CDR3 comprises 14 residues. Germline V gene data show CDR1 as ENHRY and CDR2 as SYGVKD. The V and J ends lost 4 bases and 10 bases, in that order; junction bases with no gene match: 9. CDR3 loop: CAISGQGATREQFF. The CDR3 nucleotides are TGTGCCATCAGTGGGCAGGGGGCTACGCGGGAGCAGTTCTTC.

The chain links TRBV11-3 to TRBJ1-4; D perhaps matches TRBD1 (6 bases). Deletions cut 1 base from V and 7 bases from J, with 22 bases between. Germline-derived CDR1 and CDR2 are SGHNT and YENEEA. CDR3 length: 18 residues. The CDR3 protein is CASSLAIDGDTWSEKLFF. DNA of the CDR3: TGTGCCAGCAGCTTAGCAATCGACGGGGACACCTGGTCTGAAAAACTGTTTTTT.

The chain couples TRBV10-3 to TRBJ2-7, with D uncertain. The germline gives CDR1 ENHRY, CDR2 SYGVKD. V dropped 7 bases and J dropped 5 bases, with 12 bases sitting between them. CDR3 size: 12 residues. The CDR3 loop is CAIKPDGHEQYF. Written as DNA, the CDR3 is TGTGCCATCAAACCCGATGGGCACGAGCAGTACTTC.

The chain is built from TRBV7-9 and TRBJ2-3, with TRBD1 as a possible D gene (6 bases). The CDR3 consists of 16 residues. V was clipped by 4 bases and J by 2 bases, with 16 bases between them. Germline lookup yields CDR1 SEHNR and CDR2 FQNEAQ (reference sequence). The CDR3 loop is CASSWQTGDYTDTQYF. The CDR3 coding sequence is TGTGCCAGCAGCTGGCAGACAGGCGATTACACAGATACGCAGTATTTT.